This T cell receptor beta chain appears in the sequencing data of a study of brain T cells in children with intractable seizures. Study results and limitations: Pre-surgery blood may have been undersampled, hiding some clones. HCMV serostatus was not known, and viral specificity came from CDR3 similarity only.

The repertoire was sequenced with immunoSEQ multiplex PCR; TCRdb's copy has only in-frame clones and lacks some. The sample holds about 340,000 clones, about 93% seen once. Germline-derived CDR1 and CDR2 are SGHRS and YFSETQ. The V and J ends lost 2 bases and 9 bases respectively, with 15 bases between them. The CDR3 is 14 residues long. Time point given: blood from clinic visit 5 months post-surgery; TSC patient then seizure free. The sequenced cases were selected for having the highest brain T cell transcript signatures. Remarks on this clone: The antigen is not known.

The sequence was collected from a boy less than two years old with tuberous sclerosis and intractable seizures. The sample here was peripheral blood, taken approximately 5 months after surgery. This chain joins TRBV5-1 and TRBJ2-1; D is undetermined. CDR3 nucleotides: TGCGCCAGCAGCTTCGGGTCCAAGGGCAGTGAGCAGTTCTTC. Protein: CASSFGSKGSEQFF.